This TCR beta chain originates from a study of cytomegalovirus exposure and HLA in healthy donors. Germline loops: CDR1 SGHTA, CDR2 FQGNSA. V gave up 5 bases and J gave up 3 bases, with 17 bases separating them. This CDR3 has 16 residues. Sequencing used immunoSEQ multiplex PCR; TCRdb keeps in-frame clones, though not all of them. The table has around 120,000 clones, over 75% seen once; the top ten hold about 6%. Sequenced: PBMCs. This TCR derives from a woman under 30 in good health and CMV-seropositive. The V and J genes are TRBV7-2 and TRBJ2-1; TRBD1 might be the D (5 bases). The CDR3: CASSQGRGGGYNEQFF. CDR3 coding DNA: TGTGCCAGCAGCCAAGGAAGGGGCGGTGGCTACAATGAGCAGTTCTTC. The variable domain in full, with the rest retrieved from reference TRBV7-2 and TRBJ2-1, is GAGVSQSPSNKVTEKGKDVELRCDPISGHTALYWYRQSLGQGLEFLIYFQGNSAPDKSGLPSDRFSAERTGGSVSTLTIQRTQQEDSAVYLCASSQGRGGGYNEQFFGPGTRLTVL.